Listed here are 21 T cell receptor beta chains from one sample, sequenced in a study of siplizumab effects on memory and regulatory T cells. Assay used: immunoSEQ multiplex PCR; TCRdb lists only in-frame clones, some missing. Seen here are about 40,000 clones, around 92% observed once, and the top ten hold approximately 0.25%. Sequencing was carried out using naive CD4+ T cells sorted from blood. These receptors came from a human donor in good health.

This chain joins TRBV14 and TRBJ2-5, with D uncertain. The V end was cut by 4 bases, the J end by 7 bases, with 22 bases between. Germline CDR1 is SGHDN and CDR2 is FVKESK. This CDR3 spans 16 amino acids. The CDR3 DNA reads TGTGCCAGCAGCCTCCCCCCAATGGGTACACAAATGACCCAGTACTTC. Protein product: CASSLPPMGTQMTQYF.

Of note for this clone: The junction does not match germline at one end; this may be a read error. V usage is TRBV7-9 and J usage is TRBJ1-3, with TRBD1 as a possible D gene (6 bases). Germline V lookup: CDR1 SEHNR, CDR2 FQNEAQ (reference sequence). The CDR3 has 18 amino acids. The CDR3, as DNA: TGTGCCAGCAACTTAATGAAGGGGGACGCCTACTCTGGAAACACCATATATTTT. It specifies CASNLMKGDAYSGNTIYF.

The sample holds one count of this clone. The rearrangement joins TRBV7-6 to TRBJ2-6; D may be TRBD2 (6 bases). CDR3 length: 15 amino acids. The germline CDR1 and CDR2 sequences are SGHVS and FNYEAQ. The V gene lost 6 bases and the J gene lost 0 bases, with 9 bases spanning the gap. CDR3 in DNA: TGTGCCAGCAGAGGGAGGATCTCTGGGGCCAACGTCCTGACTTTC. Protein product: CASRGRISGANVLTF. The variable domain in full, completed from reference TRBV7-6 and TRBJ2-6, reads GAGVSQSPRYKVTKRGQDVALRCDPISGHVSLYWYRQALGQGPEFLTYFNYEAQQDKSGLPNDRFSAERPEGSISTLTIQRTEQRDSAMYRCASRGRISGANVLTFGAGSRLTVL.

The chain combines TRBV6-1 with TRBJ2-7, with TRBD2 as a possible D gene (6 bases). This CDR3 region has 12 residues. V lost 6 bases to trimming and J lost 6 bases, with 12 bases between them. Per the germline V gene, CDR1 is MNHNS and CDR2 is SASEGT. CDR3 in amino acids: CASRMGGAEQYF. CDR3 bases: TGTGCCAGCAGGATGGGCGGGGCCGAGCAGTACTTC.

The rearrangement joins TRBV29-1 to TRBJ2-5, with TRBD1 matching over 7 bases. Germline V lookup: CDR1 SQVTM, CDR2 ANQGSEA. This CDR3 comprises 16 residues. The junction had 10 bases not matched to a gene; V was cut back by 0 bases and J by 3 bases. The DNA of the CDR3 is TGCAGCGTTGAAGATCTTAGGGGACAGCAGGAAGAGACCCAGTACTTC. Translating gives CSVEDLRGQQEETQYF. The whole variable domain, filled in from reference TRBV29-1 and TRBJ2-5, reads SAVISQKPSRDICQRGTSLTIQCQVDSQVTMMFWYRQQPGQSLTLIATANQGSEATYESGFVIDKFPISRPNLTFSTLTVSNMSPEDSSIYLCSVEDLRGQQEETQYFGPGTRLLVL.

The chain carries TRBV18 and TRBJ2-1; 7 positions agree with TRBD1. The CDR3 sequence is 15 residues long. Germline loops: CDR1 KGHSH, CDR2 LQKENI. Trimming removed 4 bases from V and 3 bases from J; junction bases left unmatched: 6. The CDR3 DNA reads TGTGCCAGCTCACTTTTTCGACAGGGCTACAATGAGCAGTTCTTC. It translates to CASSLFRQGYNEQFF.

This rearrangement joins TRBV6-1 to TRBJ2-7, with D maybe TRBD1 (6 bases). The CDR3 spans 13 residues. Trimming took off 4 bases at V and 2 bases at J, with 9 bases between the two ends. The germline V gene has CDR1 MNHNS and CDR2 SASEGT. As DNA, the CDR3 is TGTGCCAGCAGTGCGGACAGACCCTACGAGCAGTACTTC. It yields the protein CASSADRPYEQYF.

The chain combines TRBV6-1 with TRBJ2-7; D may be TRBD1 (6 bases). The germline gives CDR1 MNHNS, CDR2 SASEGT. V was clipped by 6 bases and J by 5 bases, with 14 bases between them. The CDR3 totals 13 residues. CDR3 sequence reads: CASRRVGADEQYF. The CDR3 DNA reads as TGTGCCAGCAGACGCGTGGGGGCAGACGAGCAGTACTTC.

The chain uses TRBV2 and TRBJ1-6, with D hard to call. There are 13 residues in the CDR3. CDR1 and CDR2 (germline): SNHLY, FYNNEI. V dropped 6 bases and J dropped 7 bases, with 10 bases sitting between them. The CDR3 protein is CASRGSGNSPLHF. The CDR3 DNA reads as TGTGCCAGCAGGGGTTCGGGGAATTCACCCCTCCACTTT. The full variable domain, in which reference TRBV2 and TRBJ1-6 provide the parts outside the CDR3, is EPEVTQTPSHQVTQMGQEVILRCVPISNHLYFYWYRQILGQKVEFLVSFYNNEISEKSEIFDDQFSVERPDGSNFTLKIRSTKLEDSAMYFCASRGSGNSPLHFGNGTRLTVT.

The V gene is TRBV10-3, the J gene TRBJ2-7, with 7 bases aligning to TRBD1. CDR1 is ENHRY, CDR2 SYGVKD, per germline. The CDR3 runs to 12 residues. The V gene end was trimmed by 10 bases and the J gene end by 2 bases; junction bases not matched to a gene: 5. The chain's CDR3 is CATRQGAYEQYF. The CDR3, as DNA: TGTGCCACCAGGCAGGGGGCCTACGAGCAGTACTTC.

The chain has TRBV15 and TRBJ2-7, with D possibly being TRBD1 or TRBD2 (6 bases each). Germline CDR1 reads LNHNV; CDR2 reads YYDKDF (reference sequence). V shed 4 bases and J shed 4 bases, with 17 bases lying between them. This CDR3 region has 15 residues. CDR3 sequence (DNA): TGTGCCACCAGCAAAAGGGGGGAAATTGGGTACGAGCAGTACTTC. Residues: CATSKRGEIGYEQYF.

The chain uses TRBV6-1 and TRBJ1-1, with D unclear. This CDR3 region has 13 residues. With 0 bases removed from V and 7 bases from J, the gap between germline ends came to 9 bases. Germline V gene data show CDR1 as MNHNS and CDR2 as SASEGT. Here the CDR3 DNA reads TGTGCCAGCAGTGAAGCGCCGTCGCTTGAAGCTTTCTTT. Protein sequence: CASSEAPSLEAFF.

CDR3 in DNA: TGTGCCAGCAGTTCGGGACAGACCAACTCTGGGGCCAACGTCCTGACTTTC. Its translation is CASSSGQTNSGANVLTF. The chain is built from TRBV27 and TRBJ2-6, with 7 bases lining up with TRBD1. The germline CDR1 and CDR2 sequences are MNHEY and SMNVEV (reference sequence). This CDR3 is 17 amino acids long. Trimming cost V 4 bases and J 0 bases; bases outside gene matches: 6.

This sequence joins TRBV7-2 and TRBJ2-1; 12 nucleotides align to TRBD2. V lost 7 bases and J lost 8; bases outside the gene matches: 3. This CDR3 region has 13 residues. CDR1 and CDR2 (germline): SGHTA, FQGNSA. CDR3 nucleotide sequence: TGTGCCAGCAAACTAGCGGGAGGTTATGAGCAGTTCTTC. Protein product: CASKLAGGYEQFF.

The chain links TRBV19 to TRBJ1-2; TRBD1 aligns across 7 bases. The V gene end was trimmed by 7 bases and the J gene end by 3 bases; junction bases not matched to a gene: 5. Germline loops: CDR1 LNHDA, CDR2 SQIVND (reference sequence). This CDR3 is built from 13 residues. CDR3 DNA: TGTGCCAGTACCCCGGGACAGTACTATGGCTACACCTTC. Amino acid sequence: CASTPGQYYGYTF.

V and J are TRBV23-1 and TRBJ2-5; TRBD2 matches at 10 bases. TRBV23-1 is marked as an open reading frame, function uncertain. V was clipped by 10 bases and J by 1 base; unmatched bases: 15. The CDR3 runs to 17 residues. Written as DNA, the CDR3 is TGCGCCACCTCCCGAAACCTAGCGGGGGCTTCCCAAGAGACCCAGTACTTC. Protein sequence: CATSRNLAGASQETQYF.

The chain joins TRBV7-2 to TRBJ2-7; the match to TRBD2 covers 7 bases. V lost 3 bases to trimming and J lost 2 bases; unmatched junction nucleotides: 1. The germline V gene has CDR1 SGHTA and CDR2 FQGNSA. This CDR3 is built from 13 residues. CDR3 loop: CASSLAGAYEQYF. The CDR3 bases are TGTGCCAGCAGCTTGGCGGGAGCCTACGAGCAGTACTTC.

The V gene is TRBV7-9, the J gene TRBJ1-1; 7 bases match TRBD1. Germline CDR1 is SEHNR and CDR2 is FQNEAQ (reference sequence). The CDR3 is made up of 14 amino acids. The trim removed 1 base at V and 4 bases at J, leaving 3 bases unmatched. CDR3 residues: CASSLVKGATEAFF. As DNA, the CDR3 is TGTGCCAGCAGCTTAGTTAAGGGGGCCACTGAAGCTTTCTTT.

The gene calls are TRBV19 and TRBJ2-3; 7 bases agree with TRBD1. The CDR3 covers 15 residues. Germline V lookup: CDR1 LNHDA, CDR2 SQIVND (reference sequence). The ends lost 2 bases at V and 5 bases at J; junction bases unmatched: 7. CDR3 region: CASSIRDRAVDTQYF. CDR3 bases: TGTGCCAGTAGTATAAGAGACAGGGCGGTAGATACGCAGTATTTT.

Concerning this clone: One end of the junction does not line up with germline, which may come from a read error. The rearrangement uses TRBV5-5 and TRBJ2-7, with D possibly being TRBD1 or TRBD2 (7 bases each). The CDR3 is made up of 15 amino acids. CDR1 is SGHKS, CDR2 YYEKEE, per germline (reference sequence). The DNA for the CDR3 is TGTGCCAGCAGCCTGGGGTCCAGGGGGGGTGCCGCGACAAACTTC. It yields the protein CASSLGSRGGAATNF.

The chain is built from TRBV29-1 and TRBJ1-5; tentative D call: TRBD1 (6 bases). Germline CDR1 reads SQVTM; CDR2 reads ANQGSEA. This CDR3 comprises 15 residues. V lost 1 base, J lost 0 bases, and 10 bases lay in between. The CDR3 here is CSVEVQGNSNQPQHF. The CDR3 region has the DNA TGCAGCGTTGAAGTTCAGGGGAATAGCAATCAGCCCCAGCATTTT. The variable domain in full, with the rest retrieved from reference TRBV29-1 and TRBJ1-5, is SAVISQKPSRDICQRGTSLTIQCQVDSQVTMMFWYRQQPGQSLTLIATANQGSEATYESGFVIDKFPISRPNLTFSTLTVSNMSPEDSSIYLCSVEVQGNSNQPQHFGDGTRLSIL.